These 18 T cell receptor beta chains were all obtained from the same sample, sequenced in a study of PD-L1 blockade in urothelial cancer. Generated by immunoSEQ multiplex PCR, the TCRdb table keeps only in-frame clones and is missing some. The table lists 90,000 to 120,000 clones, roughly nine tenths of them singletons, with about 0.91% in the top ten. Here the sequenced sample was PBMCs, taken around atezolizumab (anti-PD-L1) treatment. Receptors were obtained from a woman aged 80 or over with urothelial cancer.

V and J are TRBV28 and TRBJ1-2, with D possibly matching TRBD1 (5 bases). Germline V CDR1 and CDR2: MDHEN, SYDVKM. The CDR3 has 13 residues. V lost 2 bases and J 7 bases, leaving 11 bases between the germline ends. DNA of the CDR3: TGTGCCAGCAGTTTAAGCGGGGCGAGTGGCTACACCTTC. It encodes CASSLSGASGYTF.

The chain joins TRBV10-3 to TRBJ2-7; 9 nucleotides line up with TRBD2. From germline, CDR1 is ENHRY and CDR2 SYGVKD. The length of the CDR3 is 17 residues. The V and J ends lost 0 bases and 6 bases, in that order; junction bases with no gene match: 12. The DNA for the CDR3 is TGTGCCATCAGTGAGTCGACAGGCAAGCGGGAGGAACGCGAGCAGTACTTC. It translates to CAISESTGKREEREQYF.

The chain links TRBV4-2 to TRBJ2-5; the D gene is possibly TRBD2 (6 bases). The CDR3 spans 16 residues. CDR1 LGHNA and CDR2 YNFKEQ come from the germline V gene. Trimming stripped 0 bases from V and 1 base from J, with 12 bases between. The CDR3 nucleotides read TGTGCCAGCAGCCAAGATGGCGGGACCGGCCAAGAGACCCAGTACTTC. This gives the protein CASSQDGGTGQETQYF.

The rearrangement links TRBV10-3 to TRBJ2-7; D may be TRBD1 (5 bases). Germline V gene sequence: CDR1 ENHRY, CDR2 SYGVKD. The CDR3 is 12 amino acids. The V end lost 10 bases, the J end lost 9 bases, and 19 bases lay between the germline ends. CDR3 loop: CATWRQGKVQYF. CDR3 nucleotides: TGTGCCACATGGCGGCAGGGTAAAGTGCAGTACTTC.

The CDR3 sequence is CASSSGTVKNNEQFF. The CDR3 DNA reads TGTGCCAGCAGTTCCGGGACAGTAAAAAACAATGAGCAGTTCTTC. The rearrangement joins TRBV6-5 to TRBJ2-1; 7 bases align to TRBD1. This CDR3 is 15 amino acids long. Trimming took 4 bases from V and 5 from J; bases not matched to a gene: 8. Per germline, CDR1 MNHEY and CDR2 SVGAGI.

Only one count was recorded for this clone. The J gene is TRBJ2-7, the V gene TRBV27; TRBD1 matches at 7 bases. Germline CDR1 reads MNHEY; CDR2 reads SMNVEV (reference sequence). Losses at the gene ends were 4 bases for V and 1 base for J; bases not matched to a gene: 10. This CDR3 spans 16 amino acids. The CDR3 loop reads CASSSQRQGLSYEQYF. CDR3 coding DNA: TGTGCCAGCAGTTCACAACGACAGGGCCTATCCTACGAGCAGTACTTC.

The chain combines TRBV5-4 with TRBJ2-7, with 12 bases that match TRBD2. The CDR3 is 17 residues long. Per germline, CDR1 SGHNT and CDR2 YYREEE (reference sequence). With 4 bases clipped from V and 3 bases from J, the junction kept 11 bases outside the gene matches. CDR3 loop: CASSLLAGLAGNYEQYF. In DNA form, the CDR3 reads TGTGCCAGCAGCCTACTAGCCGGACTAGCGGGAAACTACGAGCAGTACTTC.

The V call is TRBV14, the J call TRBJ2-5; 8 nucleotides line up with TRBD2. CDR3 length: 18 amino acids. The junction had 9 bases not matched to a gene; V was cut back by 0 bases and J by 0 bases. Germline CDR1 and CDR2: SGHDN and FVKESK. CDR3 nucleotides: TGTGCCAGCAGCCAAGATCTGGGTAGCGGGGCGTACCAAGAGACCCAGTACTTC. Translated: CASSQDLGSGAYQETQYF.

The gene calls are TRBV6-5 and TRBJ2-2, with D perhaps matching TRBD1 (5 bases). The CDR3 contains 15 residues. V was trimmed by 0 bases and J by 7 bases, leaving 12 bases between them. CDR1 MNHEY and CDR2 SVGAGI come from the germline V gene. CDR3: CASSYSLGVSGELFF. The CDR3 region has the DNA TGTGCCAGCAGTTACTCTTTAGGGGTCAGCGGGGAGCTGTTTTTT.

J is TRBJ2-7 and V is TRBV9; D may be TRBD1 (6 bases). The V gene lost 3 bases and the J gene lost 3 bases, with 10 bases spanning the gap. Germline V gene sequence: CDR1 SGDLS, CDR2 YYNGEE. The CDR3 runs 13 residues. The CDR3 spells CASSATGFYEQYF. The CDR3, as DNA: TGTGCCAGCAGCGCTACAGGGTTCTACGAGCAGTACTTC.

The chain links TRBV27 to TRBJ1-5, with D possibly being TRBD1 (5 bases). CDR1 MNHEY and CDR2 SMNVEV come from the germline V gene (reference sequence). The CDR3 is 17 amino acids. Trimming removed 2 bases at V and 9 bases at J, with 23 bases between. The CDR3 coding sequence is TGTGCCAGCAGTTTAGCCCCGGGACTAACCAAAGATTGGCCCCAGCATTTT. Translating gives CASSLAPGLTKDWPQHF.

The V gene is TRBV4-2, the J gene TRBJ2-1; 10 nucleotides match TRBD2. The length of the CDR3 is 18 residues. Trimming cost V 0 bases and J 4 bases; bases outside gene matches: 9. Germline V gene sequence: CDR1 LGHNA, CDR2 YNFKEQ. CDR3 in DNA: TGTGCCAGCAGCCAAGACCCCGGGGGAGCGGGAGGGTACAATGAGCAGTTCTTC. The encoded protein is CASSQDPGGAGGYNEQFF.

To note about this clone: This sample also contains other DNA sequences that code for the same CDR3. The rearrangement joins TRBV19 to TRBJ2-5; TRBD1 agrees at 7 bases. With 6 bases clipped from V and 2 bases from J, the junction kept 0 bases outside the gene matches. The CDR3 length is 12 residues. Germline-derived CDR1 and CDR2 are LNHDA and SQIVND (reference sequence). CDR3 DNA: TGTGCCAGTAGCAGGGGGCAAGAGACCCAGTACTTC. Residues: CASSRGQETQYF.

The chain joins TRBV7-2 to TRBJ1-1; D unclear. The V end was cut by 5 bases, the J end by 10 bases, with 14 bases between. The CDR3 is 12 amino acids. Germline V gene data show CDR1 as SGHTA and CDR2 as FQGNSA. The CDR3 DNA reads TGTGCCAGCAGCCTATCGCTGAGAACAGCTTTCTTT. It specifies CASSLSLRTAFF.

V and J are TRBV10-1 and TRBJ1-1, with TRBD1 matching 8 bases. Losses at the gene ends were 8 bases for V and 6 bases for J; bases not matched to a gene: 8. CDR3 length: 13 amino acids. Germline V CDR1 and CDR2: WNHNN, SYGVQD (reference sequence). CDR3 bases: TGCGCCAGCGGAGGACAGGGCTCCGCTGAAGCTTTCTTT. The encoded protein is CASGGQGSAEAFF.

The rearrangement links TRBV29-1 to TRBJ2-3; 7 bases are a match to TRBD2. Germline-derived CDR1 and CDR2 are SQVTM and ANQGSEA. The CDR3 loop spans 12 amino acids. V dropped 7 bases and J dropped 6; count of bases not matched to a gene: 7. The CDR3 region has the DNA TGCAGCGGGGGGGGACTCGCCGATACGCAGTATTTT. Its translation: CSGGGLADTQYF.

The chain has TRBV5-4 and TRBJ2-5; TRBD1 matches 8 bases. This CDR3 comprises 12 residues. V lost 3 bases, J lost 5 bases, and 0 bases stayed unmatched. Per germline, CDR1 SGHNT and CDR2 YYREEE (reference sequence). CDR3 nucleotide sequence: TGTGCCAGCAGCTCAGGGGGCGAGACCCAGTACTTC. Its translation: CASSSGGETQYF.

This chain links TRBV10-1 with TRBJ1-1; weak D call: TRBD1 (5 bases). The CDR3 has 13 amino acids. CDR1 and CDR2 (germline): WNHNN, SYGVQD (reference sequence). V was shortened by 8 bases and J by 4 bases, with 14 bases between the two germline ends. In nucleotides, the CDR3 is TGCGCCAGCGGAACGGCGGGGGGCACTGAAGCTTTCTTT. This sequence encodes CASGTAGGTEAFF.